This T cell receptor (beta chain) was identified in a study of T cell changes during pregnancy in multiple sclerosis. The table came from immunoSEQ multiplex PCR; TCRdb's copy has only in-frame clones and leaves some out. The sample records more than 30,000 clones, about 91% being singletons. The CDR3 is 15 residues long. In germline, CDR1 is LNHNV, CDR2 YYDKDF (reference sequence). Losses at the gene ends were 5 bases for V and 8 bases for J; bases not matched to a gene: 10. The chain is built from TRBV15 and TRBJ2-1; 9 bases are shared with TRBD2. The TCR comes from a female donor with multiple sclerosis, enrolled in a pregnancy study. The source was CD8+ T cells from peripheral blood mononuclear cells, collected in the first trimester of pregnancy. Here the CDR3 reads CATSGGTSPTDEQFF. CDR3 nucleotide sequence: TGTGCCACCAGCGGGGGGACTAGCCCGACTGATGAGCAGTTCTTC.